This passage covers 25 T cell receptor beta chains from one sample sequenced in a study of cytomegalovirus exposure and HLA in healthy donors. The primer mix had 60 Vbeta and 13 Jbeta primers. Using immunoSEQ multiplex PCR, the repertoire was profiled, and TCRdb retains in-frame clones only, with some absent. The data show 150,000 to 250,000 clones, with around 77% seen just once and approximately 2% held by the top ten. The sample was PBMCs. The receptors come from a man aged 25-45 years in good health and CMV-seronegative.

The CDR3, as DNA: TGTGCCAGCAGTACGACTAGCGGGAGGTATTACAATGAGCAGTTCTTC. Its translation: CASSTTSGRYYNEQFF. This rearrangement joins TRBV27 to TRBJ2-1; 13 bases line up with TRBD2. V trimming: 5 bases; J trimming: 4 bases; junction bases outside the gene matches: 5. This CDR3 is built from 16 residues. Germline V gives CDR1 MNHEY, CDR2 SMNVEV (reference sequence).

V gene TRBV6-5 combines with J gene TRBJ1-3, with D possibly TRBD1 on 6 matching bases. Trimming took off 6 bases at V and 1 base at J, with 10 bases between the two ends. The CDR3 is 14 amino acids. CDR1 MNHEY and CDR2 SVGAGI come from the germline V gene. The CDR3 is CASSKRGSGNTIYF. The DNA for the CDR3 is TGTGCCAGCAGCAAGAGGGGGTCTGGAAACACCATATATTTT.

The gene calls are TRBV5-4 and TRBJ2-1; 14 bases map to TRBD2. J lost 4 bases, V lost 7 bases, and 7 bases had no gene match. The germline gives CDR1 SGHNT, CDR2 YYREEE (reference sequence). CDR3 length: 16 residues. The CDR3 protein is CASDQTSGGGYNEQFF. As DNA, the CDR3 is TGTGCCAGCGATCAGACTAGCGGGGGGGGATACAATGAGCAGTTCTTC.

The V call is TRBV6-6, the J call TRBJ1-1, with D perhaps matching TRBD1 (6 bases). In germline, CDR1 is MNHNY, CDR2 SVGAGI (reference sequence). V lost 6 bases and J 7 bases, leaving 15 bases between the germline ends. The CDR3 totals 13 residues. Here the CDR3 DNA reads TGTGCCAGCAGCCAAACAGGGAGTGGTGAAGCTTTCTTT. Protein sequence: CASSQTGSGEAFF.

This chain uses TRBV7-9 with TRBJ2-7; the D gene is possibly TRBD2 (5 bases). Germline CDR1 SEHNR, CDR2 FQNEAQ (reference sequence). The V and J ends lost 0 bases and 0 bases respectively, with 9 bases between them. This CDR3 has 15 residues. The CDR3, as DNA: TGTGCCAGCAGCTTAGCGGGCGGGCTCTCCTACGAGCAGTACTTC. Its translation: CASSLAGGLSYEQYF.

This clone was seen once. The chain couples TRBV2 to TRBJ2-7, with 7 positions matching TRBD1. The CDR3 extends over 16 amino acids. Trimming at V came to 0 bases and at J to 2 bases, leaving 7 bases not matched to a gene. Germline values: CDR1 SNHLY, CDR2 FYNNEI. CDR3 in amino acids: CASSEAQNRGAYEQYF. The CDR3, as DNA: TGTGCCAGCAGTGAAGCACAGAACAGGGGTGCCTACGAGCAGTACTTC.

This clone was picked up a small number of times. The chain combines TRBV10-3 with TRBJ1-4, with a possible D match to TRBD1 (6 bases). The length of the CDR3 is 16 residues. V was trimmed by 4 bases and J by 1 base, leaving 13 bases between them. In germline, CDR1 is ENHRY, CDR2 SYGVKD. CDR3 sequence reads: CAISAATGLTNEKLFF. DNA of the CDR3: TGTGCCATCAGTGCCGCTACAGGGTTAACTAATGAAAAACTGTTTTTT.

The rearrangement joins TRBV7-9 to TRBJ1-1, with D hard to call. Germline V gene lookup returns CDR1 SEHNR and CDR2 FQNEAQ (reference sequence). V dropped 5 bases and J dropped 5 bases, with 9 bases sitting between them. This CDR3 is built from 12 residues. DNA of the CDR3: TGTGCCAGCAGCACTCAGGAAACTGAAGCTTTCTTT. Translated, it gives CASSTQETEAFF.

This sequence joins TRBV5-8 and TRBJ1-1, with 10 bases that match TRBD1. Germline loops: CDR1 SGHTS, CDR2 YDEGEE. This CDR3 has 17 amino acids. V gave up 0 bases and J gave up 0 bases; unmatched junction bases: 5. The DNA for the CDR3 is TGTGCCAGCAGCTTGGCTGGGACAGGGGATATGAACACTGAAGCTTTCTTT. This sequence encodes CASSLAGTGDMNTEAFF.

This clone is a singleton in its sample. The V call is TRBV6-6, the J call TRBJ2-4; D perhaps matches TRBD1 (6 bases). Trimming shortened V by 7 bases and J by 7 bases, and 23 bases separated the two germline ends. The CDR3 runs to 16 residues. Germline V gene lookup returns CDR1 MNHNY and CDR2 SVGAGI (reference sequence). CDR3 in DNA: TGTGCCAGCAACCCCAGGGGTGGTCTAGGGCAGAACATTCAGTACTTC. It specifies CASNPRGGLGQNIQYF.

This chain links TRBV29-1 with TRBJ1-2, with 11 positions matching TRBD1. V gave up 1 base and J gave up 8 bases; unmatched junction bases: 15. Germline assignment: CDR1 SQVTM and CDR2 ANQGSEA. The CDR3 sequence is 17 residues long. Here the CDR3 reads CSVEGYRDRGFLHGYTF. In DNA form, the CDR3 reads TGCAGCGTTGAAGGTTATCGGGACAGGGGGTTTCTGCACGGCTACACCTTC.

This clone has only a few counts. CDR3: CASSEITEAFF. CDR3 DNA: TGTGCCAGCAGCGAAATAACTGAAGCTTTCTTT. The genes are TRBV9 and TRBJ1-1; unclear D gene. The V end lost 3 bases, the J end lost 5 bases, and 5 bases lay between the germline ends. The germline V gene has CDR1 SGDLS and CDR2 YYNGEE. The CDR3 sequence is 11 residues long.

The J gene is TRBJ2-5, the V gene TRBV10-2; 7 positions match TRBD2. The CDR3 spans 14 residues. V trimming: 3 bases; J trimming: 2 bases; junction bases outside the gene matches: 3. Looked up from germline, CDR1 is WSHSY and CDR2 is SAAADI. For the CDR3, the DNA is TGCGCCAGCAGTGAAGGGAGGGCACAAGAGACCCAGTACTTC. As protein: CASSEGRAQETQYF.

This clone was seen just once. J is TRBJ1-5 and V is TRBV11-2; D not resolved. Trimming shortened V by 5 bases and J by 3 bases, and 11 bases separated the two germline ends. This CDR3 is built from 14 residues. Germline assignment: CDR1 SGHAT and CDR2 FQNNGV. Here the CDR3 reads CASSAGGNNQPQHF. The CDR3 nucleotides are TGTGCCAGCAGCGCCGGCGGGAACAATCAGCCCCAGCATTTT.

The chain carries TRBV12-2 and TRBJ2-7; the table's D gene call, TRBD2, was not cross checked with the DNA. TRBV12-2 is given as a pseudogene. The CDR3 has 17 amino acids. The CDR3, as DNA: TGTGCAAGTCGCTTAGCGGGGCGGGAGCCGATCACCTACGAGCAGTACTTC. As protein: CASRLAGREPITYEQYF.

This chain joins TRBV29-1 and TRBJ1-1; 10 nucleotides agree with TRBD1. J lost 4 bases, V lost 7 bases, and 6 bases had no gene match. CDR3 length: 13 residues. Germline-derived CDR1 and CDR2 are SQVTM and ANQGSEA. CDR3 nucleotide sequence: TGCAGCGCCGGACAGGGGGAGGGCACTGAAGCTTTCTTT. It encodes CSAGQGEGTEAFF.

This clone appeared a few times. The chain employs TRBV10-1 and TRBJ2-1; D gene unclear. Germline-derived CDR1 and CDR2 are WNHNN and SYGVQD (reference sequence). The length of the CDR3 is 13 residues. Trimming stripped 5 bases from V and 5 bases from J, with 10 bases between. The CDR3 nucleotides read TGCGCCAGCAGTAAAGAGGTTGACAATGAGCAGTTCTTC. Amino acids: CASSKEVDNEQFF.

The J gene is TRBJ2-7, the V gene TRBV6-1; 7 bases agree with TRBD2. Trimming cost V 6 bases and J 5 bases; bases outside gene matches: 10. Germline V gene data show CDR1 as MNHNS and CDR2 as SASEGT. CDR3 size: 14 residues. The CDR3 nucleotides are TGTGCCAGCAGGGACGGTGGCGGGAGACACGAGCAGTACTTC. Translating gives CASRDGGGRHEQYF.

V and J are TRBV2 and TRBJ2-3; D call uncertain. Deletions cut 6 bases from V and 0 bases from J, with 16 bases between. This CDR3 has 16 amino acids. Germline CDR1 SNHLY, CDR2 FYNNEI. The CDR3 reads CASSRLSAFSTDTQYF. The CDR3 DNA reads TGTGCCAGCAGCAGATTGAGCGCCTTCAGCACAGATACGCAGTATTTT.

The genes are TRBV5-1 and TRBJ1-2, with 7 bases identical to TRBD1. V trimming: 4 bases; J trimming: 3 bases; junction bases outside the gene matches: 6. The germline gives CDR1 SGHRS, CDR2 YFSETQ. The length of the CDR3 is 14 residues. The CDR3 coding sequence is TGCGCCAGCAGCAGCTACGGGACAGACTATGGCTACACCTTC. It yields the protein CASSSYGTDYGYTF. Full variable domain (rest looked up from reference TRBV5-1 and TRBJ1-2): KAGVTQTPRYLIKTRGQQVTLSCSPISGHRSVSWYQQTPGQGLQFLFEYFSETQRNKGNFPGRFSGRQFSNSRSEMNVSTLELGDSALYLCASSSYGTDYGYTFGSGTRLTVV.

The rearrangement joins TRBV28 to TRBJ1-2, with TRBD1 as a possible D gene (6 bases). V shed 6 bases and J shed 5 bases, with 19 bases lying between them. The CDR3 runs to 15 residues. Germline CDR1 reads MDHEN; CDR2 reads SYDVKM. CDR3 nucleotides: TGTGCCAGCAGGCAAAGCACCACAGGGAAGTATGGCTACACCTTC. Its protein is CASRQSTTGKYGYTF.

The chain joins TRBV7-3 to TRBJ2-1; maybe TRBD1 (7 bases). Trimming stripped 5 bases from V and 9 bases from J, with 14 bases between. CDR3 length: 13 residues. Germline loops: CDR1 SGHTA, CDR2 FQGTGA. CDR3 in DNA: TGTGCCAGCAGCCCGCAGCAGGGGGGTGAGCAGTTCTTC. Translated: CASSPQQGGEQFF.

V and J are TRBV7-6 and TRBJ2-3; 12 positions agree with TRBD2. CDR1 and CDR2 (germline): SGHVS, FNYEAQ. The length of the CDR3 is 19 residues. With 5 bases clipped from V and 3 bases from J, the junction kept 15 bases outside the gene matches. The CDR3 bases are TGTGCCAGCAGCCAGACAGACAGACTAGCGGGAGTTCGAACAGATACGCAGTATTTT. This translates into CASSQTDRLAGVRTDTQYF. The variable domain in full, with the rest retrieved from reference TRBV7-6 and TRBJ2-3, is GAGVSQSPRYKVTKRGQDVALRCDPISGHVSLYWYRQALGQGPEFLTYFNYEAQQDKSGLPNDRFSAERPEGSISTLTIQRTEQRDSAMYRCASSQTDRLAGVRTDTQYFGPGTRLTVL.

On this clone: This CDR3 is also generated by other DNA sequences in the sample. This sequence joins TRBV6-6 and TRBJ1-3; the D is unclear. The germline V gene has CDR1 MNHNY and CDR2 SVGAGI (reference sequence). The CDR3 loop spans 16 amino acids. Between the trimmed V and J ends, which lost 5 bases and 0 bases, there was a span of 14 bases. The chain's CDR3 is CASSPRESSSGNTIYF. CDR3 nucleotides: TGTGCCAGCAGTCCACGGGAGAGTAGCTCTGGAAACACCATATATTTT.

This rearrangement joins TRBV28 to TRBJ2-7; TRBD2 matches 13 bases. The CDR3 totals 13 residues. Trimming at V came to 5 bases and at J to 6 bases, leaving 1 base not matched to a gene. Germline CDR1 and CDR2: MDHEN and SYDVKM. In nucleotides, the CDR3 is TGTGCCAGCAGTCGACTAGCGGGAGGCGAGCAGTACTTC. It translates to CASSRLAGGEQYF.